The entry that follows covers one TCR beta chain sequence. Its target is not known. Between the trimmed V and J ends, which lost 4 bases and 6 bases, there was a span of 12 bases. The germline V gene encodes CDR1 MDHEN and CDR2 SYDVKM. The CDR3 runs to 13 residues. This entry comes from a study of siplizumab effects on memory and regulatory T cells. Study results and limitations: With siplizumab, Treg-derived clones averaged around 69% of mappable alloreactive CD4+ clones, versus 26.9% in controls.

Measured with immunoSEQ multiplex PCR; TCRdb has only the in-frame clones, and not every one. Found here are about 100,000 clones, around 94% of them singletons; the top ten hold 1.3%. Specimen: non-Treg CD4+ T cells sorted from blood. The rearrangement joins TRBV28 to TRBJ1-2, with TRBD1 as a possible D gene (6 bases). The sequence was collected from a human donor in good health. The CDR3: CASSWGREDGYTF. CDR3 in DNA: TGTGCCAGCAGTTGGGGGCGCGAGGATGGCTACACCTTC.